This record covers a single TCR beta chain. As yet, its antigen is unknown. This sample stems from a study of chemoradiotherapy in HPV16-positive cancers. Study-wide points: During treatment, candidate HPV-specific clones and E7-related motifs expanded in tumor. In HPV16-positive patients, HPV-responsive T-cell expansion tracked better recurrence-free survival.

The method was immunoSEQ multiplex PCR; TCRdb's version includes in-frame clones alone and lacks a portion of them. The sample has 29,000 or so clones; 93% are singletons. The sample here was blood, taken from a patient who underwent chemoradiotherapy. The TCR sequence derives from a human donor with HPV-associated anogenital cancer.

CDR3 amino acids: CASSLLNTEAFF. As DNA, the CDR3 is TGTGCCAGCAGCCTGCTGAACACTGAAGCTTTCTTT. The J gene is TRBJ1-1, the V gene TRBV28; D not resolved. CDR3 length equals 12 residues. Germline V gives CDR1 MDHEN, CDR2 SYDVKM. The V and J ends lost 6 bases and 0 bases respectively, with 5 bases between them. Supplemented by reference TRBV28 and TRBJ1-1, the full variable domain reads DVKVTQSSRYLVKRTGEKVFLECVQDMDHENMFWYRQDPGLGLRLIYFSYDVKMKEKGDIPEGYSVSREKKERFSLILESASTNQTSMYLCASSLLNTEAFFGQGTRLTVV.